This is a list of T cell receptor beta chains from one sample in a study of OX40 agonist ivuxolimab in advanced cancers. Clones were sequenced by immunoSEQ multiplex PCR, and TCRdb holds only the in-frame ones, with some missing. The sample has 25,000 to 30,000 clones, around 85% seen once. The sample in question was CD4+ or CD8+ T cells sorted from blood, obtained in a trial of the OX40 agonist ivuxolimab. The receptors come from an adult with an advanced solid tumor such as melanoma, head and neck, liver or kidney cancer. CDR3s leave out the opening cysteine and the closing phenylalanine or tryptophan. The D gene is left open where the match is weak.

d_call j_call v_call cdr3_aa
NA TRBJ1-2 TRBV9 ASSTDLPGSYGYT
NA TRBJ2-5 TRBV10-3 AISEGVGQETQY
NA TRBJ2-3 TRBV9 ASSVGGTDTQY
TRBD1 TRBJ1-1 TRBV16 ASSQSAGTGSSTEAF
NA TRBJ1-3 TRBV5-4 ASSLGDIFSGNTIY
TRBD1 TRBJ2-1 TRBV9 ASSMGQGLNEQF
NA TRBJ1-5 TRBV10-1 ASSERGDNQPQH
TRBD1 TRBJ1-2 TRBV11-2 ASSLAGTGMHNYGYT
TRBD2 TRBJ2-2 TRBV2 ASLTPGLAGATGELF
NA TRBJ1-1 TRBV7-9 ASSPSGRVGTEAF
TRBD1 TRBJ2-7 TRBV7-9 ASSSEGQGDVEQY
NA TRBJ1-1 TRBV5-5 ASSFGNTEAF
TRBD2 TRBJ2-2 TRBV5-4 ASSFGSGGLIRPGELF
TRBD2 TRBJ2-1 TRBV2 ASSSGGSTYNEQF
TRBD1 TRBJ1-5 TRBV6-5 ASSLGQYNQPQH
TRBD1 TRBJ1-5 TRBV9 ASSVGTGVQPQH
NA TRBJ1-1 TRBV7-2 ASSGSLNTEAF
NA TRBJ2-1 TRBV4-1 ASSQDKGGLDEQF
TRBD2 TRBJ2-1 TRBV6-4 ASSEAWEGPYNEQF
NA TRBJ2-1 TRBV7-9 ASSLVPNSYNEQF
TRBD2 TRBJ2-5 TRBV27 ASSRGTGLAETQY
NA TRBJ1-2 TRBV9 ASKESGTAYGYT
NA TRBJ2-7 TRBV5-5 ASRRDSLVYREQY
NA TRBJ1-1 TRBV29-1 SVEDRLATEAF
NA TRBJ2-7 TRBV7-6 ASSPGGINSYEQY
TRBD1 TRBJ2-3 TRBV4-1 ASSQEGQLTDTQY
NA TRBJ1-6 TRBV6-5 ASSYYRDGHSPLH
TRBD2 TRBJ2-7 TRBV6-6 ASSYSSERGWNEQY
TRBD1 TRBJ1-1 TRBV11-1 ASSPGGTEAF
NA TRBJ2-7 TRBV19 ASSTGFGSYEQY
NA TRBJ2-7 TRBV2 ASGTNYEQY
NA TRBJ1-1 TRBV28 ASSLSQGRTEAF
TRBD2 TRBJ2-1 TRBV5-1 ASSWGSGSNYEQF
TRBD1 TRBJ2-1 TRBV11-3 ASSLGTGQYNEQF
NA TRBJ1-1 TRBV27 ASSLGGNTEAF
TRBD1 TRBJ1-5 TRBV27 ASTLTGSTYQPQH
TRBD2 TRBJ2-7 TRBV4-2 ASSLAGGRDEQY
TRBD2 TRBJ2-7 TRBV4-2 ASSQDIFPSGLDYEQY
NA TRBJ2-7 TRBV6-5 ASSSGPYEQY
TRBD2 TRBJ2-1 TRBV27 ASSHPSSGRLVNEQF
NA TRBJ1-1 TRBV15 ATSPVGAETEAF
NA TRBJ2-1 TRBV4-3 ASSQDAGPPGYNEQF
NA TRBJ1-5 TRBV30 AWTKQGNQPQH
TRBD2 TRBJ2-1 TRBV5-1 ASSSGRGTSAEQF
NA TRBJ1-5 TRBV7-9 ASSAEGADQPQH
NA TRBJ1-6 TRBV5-6 ASSPPERESSYNSPLH
NA TRBJ1-1 TRBV27 ASSLKGGMTEAF
TRBD1 TRBJ1-2 TRBV7-2 ASSPSRDRVYGYT
NA TRBJ2-1 TRBV19 ASSIEGMDEQF
TRBD2 TRBJ2-7 TRBV27 ASSQPLGTSGRGEQY
TRBD1 TRBJ1-1 TRBV28 ASSPTGVGTEAF
TRBD1 TRBJ2-3 TRBV7-8 ASSFRDRRTDTQY
TRBD2 TRBJ2-1 TRBV7-9 ASSLKLAGDYNEQF
NA TRBJ2-1 TRBV29-1 SAGGTYNEQF
NA TRBJ2-2 TRBV5-4 ASSWLTNTGELF